Listed below are T cell receptor beta chains from one sample, sequenced in a study of shared clonotypes between healthy human individuals. The repertoire was sequenced with immunoSEQ multiplex PCR; TCRdb's copy has only in-frame clones and lacks some. The top ten hold 1.2% of the sample, which has about 1,800,000 clones, over 85% seen once. Material: naive CD8+ T cells sorted from blood. The source of these receptors is a man younger than 30 in good health. The CDR3 runs from the conserved cysteine through the conserved F or W. The D gene is left open where the match is weak. Not every row has a clone size; where given, it reads once, few, many or a size class.

clone size	D gene	V gene	J gene	CDR3 DNA	CDR3 protein
.	.	TRBV28	TRBJ2-4	TGTGCCAGCACCTCGTTGGCAGATCAGTACTTC	CASTSLADQYF
.	.	TRBV6-1	TRBJ1-6	TGTGCCAGCAGTGAAGGAAGGGGAAGCTCCTATAATTCGCCCCTCCACTTT	CASSEGRGSSYNSPLHF
.	TRBD2	TRBV9	TRBJ2-3	TGTGCCAGCAGCCCTCCTCCGGGACTAGTAGGTGATACGCAGTATTTT	CASSPPPGLVGDTQYF
.	TRBD1	TRBV6-5	TRBJ2-7	TGTGCCAGCAGTTACTCGATTGGACAGGTTCCCTACGAGCAGTACTTC	CASSYSIGQVPYEQYF
.	.	TRBV11-1	TRBJ1-5	TGTGCCAGCAGCTCAGGGTGGGATCAGCCCCAGCATTTT	CASSSGWDQPQHF
once	.	TRBV6-5	TRBJ2-3	TGTGCCAGCAGTTACTCGGGCGGGGAAAGCACAGATACGCAGTATTTT	CASSYSGGESTDTQYF
.	TRBD2	TRBV5-6	TRBJ2-7	TGTGCCAGCAGCACGGGACTAGCGGGAGCTTACGAGCAGTACTTC	CASSTGLAGAYEQYF
.	TRBD1	TRBV7-9	TRBJ1-2	TGTGCCACCGATACCGGGACAGGGCATGGCTACACCTTC	CATDTGTGHGYTF
.	.	TRBV14	TRBJ1-2	TGTGCCAGCAGCCAAGGACTGAGCTATGGCTACACCTTC	CASSQGLSYGYTF
.	TRBD1	TRBV4-1	TRBJ2-7	TGCGCCAGCAGCCGGCAGGGGGCAGGAGAGCAGTACTTC	CASSRQGAGEQYF
.	TRBD2	TRBV15	TRBJ2-2	TGTGCCACCAGCGAGAGTGCGGGAGGGCTTGGCGGGGAGCTGTTTTTT	CATSESAGGLGGELFF
.	TRBD1	TRBV10-2	TRBJ2-1	TGCGCCAGCAGTGGGCCGGACAGGGGGGGAGTCGATGAGCAGTTCTTC	CASSGPDRGGVDEQFF
.	.	TRBV25-1	TRBJ2-1	TGTGCCAGCAGTGCCTCGGGCGGCACCTACAATGAGCAGTTCTTC	CASSASGGTYNEQFF
.	.	TRBV4-1	TRBJ2-5	TGCGCCAGCAGCCAAGAAGGGACCAAAGAGACCCAGTACTTC	CASSQEGTKETQYF
.	.	TRBV9	TRBJ1-4	TGTGCCAGCAGCGTAGCAGGGGCACATGAAAAACTGTTTTTT	CASSVAGAHEKLFF
once	.	TRBV28	TRBJ2-3	TGTGCCAGCAGTGCCTCGGACATTGATACGCAGTATTTT	CASSASDIDTQYF
.	TRBD2	TRBV5-5	TRBJ2-2	TGTGCCAGCAGCCCTACTAGCGGGGGATTTACCGGGGAGCTGTTTTTT	CASSPTSGGFTGELFF
.	TRBD2	TRBV9	TRBJ2-1	TGTGCCAGCAGCCTCACGGCTAGCGGGGGGTATGAGCAGTTCTTC	CASSLTASGGYEQFF
many	TRBD1	TRBV13	TRBJ1-2	TGTGCCAGCAGCGCCGAGGGGGACAGCAACTATGGCTACACCTTC	CASSAEGDSNYGYTF
.	.	TRBV4-1	TRBJ1-4	TGCGCCAGCAGCCACGAGCCGGGACTGAGTAATGAAAAACTGTTTTTT	CASSHEPGLSNEKLFF
.	.	TRBV6-5	TRBJ2-1	TGTGCCAGCAACCGGGACGGACCACACTACAATGAGCAGTTCTTC	CASNRDGPHYNEQFF
.	.	TRBV7-2	TRBJ2-2	TGTGCCAGCAGCTTAGTTGGGCTAGCCGGGGAGCTGTTTTTT	CASSLVGLAGELFF
.	TRBD1	TRBV10-3	TRBJ2-5	TGTGCCACCCTGGGACAGGGCGAAGAGACCCAGTACTTC	CATLGQGEETQYF
.	TRBD1	TRBV10-2	TRBJ1-2	TGCGCCAGCAGTGAGTCGCCCCTCTTTTCACAGGGGCCACTTAACTATGGCTACACCTTC	CASSESPLFSQGPLNYGYTF
.	.	TRBV5-6	TRBJ1-1	TGTGCCAGCAACTCAAAGGGCAGCCTTGAAGCTTTCTTT	CASNSKGSLEAFF
.	TRBD1	TRBV7-9	TRBJ1-1	TGTGCCAGCAGCTCGATCCTTACGGGACAGGGGCCCTTGAACACTGAAGCTTTCTTT	CASSSILTGQGPLNTEAFF
.	.	TRBV6-5	TRBJ1-2	TGTGCCAGCAGTTACCCGGGCAGCTCTGGCTACACCTTC	CASSYPGSSGYTF
.	.	TRBV28	TRBJ2-1	TGTGCCAGCAAACCGGGACCGAGTCTAAATGAGCAGTTCTTC	CASKPGPSLNEQFF
.	.	TRBV13	TRBJ2-5	TGTGCCAGCAGCTTAGAACAGTGGTACCAAGAGACCCAGTACTTC	CASSLEQWYQETQYF
.	.	TRBV5-4	TRBJ1-2	TGTGCCAGCAGCTTGGAACAGCGTGCTAACTATGGCTACACCTTC	CASSLEQRANYGYTF
.	.	TRBV27	TRBJ2-3	TGTGCCAGCAGTTTTCTCCAAGGGACAGATACGCAGTATTTT	CASSFLQGTDTQYF
.	.	TRBV7-9	TRBJ2-6	TGTGCCAGCAGCTTCGAAGTGACTGGGGCCAACGTCCTGACTTTC	CASSFEVTGANVLTF
.	TRBD1	TRBV19	TRBJ1-1	TGTGCCAGTAGTATCCTACAGGGGGTGAACACTGAAGCTTTCTTT	CASSILQGVNTEAFF
.	.	TRBV27	TRBJ1-4	TGTGCCAGCAGCCCCAGGGTTACTAATGAAAAACTGTTTTTT	CASSPRVTNEKLFF
.	TRBD1	TRBV4-1	TRBJ2-7	TGCGCCAGCAGCCAAGGCTCGACAGGGCCCTCCTACGAGCAGTACTTC	CASSQGSTGPSYEQYF
.	TRBD2	TRBV7-9	TRBJ2-7	TGTGCCAGCAGCTCGGGAATAACGGGGGGGAGCTACGAGCAGTACTTC	CASSSGITGGSYEQYF